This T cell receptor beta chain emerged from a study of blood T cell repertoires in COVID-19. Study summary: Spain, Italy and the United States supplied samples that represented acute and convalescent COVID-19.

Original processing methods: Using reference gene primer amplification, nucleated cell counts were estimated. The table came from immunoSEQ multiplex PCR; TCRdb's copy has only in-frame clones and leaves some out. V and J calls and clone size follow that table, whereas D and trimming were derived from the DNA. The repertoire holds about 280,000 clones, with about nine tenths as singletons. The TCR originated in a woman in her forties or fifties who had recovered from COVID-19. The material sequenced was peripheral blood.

CDR3 protein: CASRPSGNTEAFF. The CDR3 DNA reads as TGTGCCAGCAGACCTAGCGGGAACACTGAAGCTTTCTTT. This chain joins TRBV6-2 or TRBV6-3 and TRBJ1-1, with unresolved D. Germline CDR1 reads MNHEY; CDR2 reads SVGEGT. The CDR3 extends over 13 amino acids. V lost 6 bases and J lost 1, with 9 bases in between.